This TCR beta chain was recorded in a study of blood T cell repertoires in COVID-19. Study at large: Italy, Spain and the United States were the sources of the convalescent and acute COVID-19 samples.

Authors' analysis steps: The assay estimated nucleated cells by amplifying reference gene primers. Some clones are missing from TCRdb's copy, which holds only in-frame ones; the method was immunoSEQ multiplex PCR. Clone size and V and J calls were adopted from that table, with D and trimming inferred from the DNA. Among roughly 260,000 clones listed, 87% were seen once. This CDR3 comprises 15 residues. Germline CDR1 MGHRA, CDR2 YSYEKL. The V gene lost 5 bases and the J gene lost 0 bases, with 11 bases spanning the gap. All enrollees were about 18 to 89 years old and from around 25 US areas. The chain couples TRBV4-1 to TRBJ2-1; tentative D call: TRBD2 (5 bases). The TCR sequence derives from a woman younger than 45 with acute COVID-19. Material: PBMCs or T cells enriched from blood (not recorded which). The CDR3 sequence is CASSYITSSYNEQFF. In DNA, the CDR3 is TGCGCCAGCAGCTACATTACTAGCTCCTACAATGAGCAGTTCTTC.